This T cell receptor (beta chain) was documented in a study of blood T cell repertoires in COVID-19. Study as a whole: COVID-19 samples collected from the United States, Italy and Spain covered acute and convalescent phases.

Participants, roughly 18 to 90 years old, spanned some 23 US areas. The CDR3 spans 16 residues. Germline lookup yields CDR1 LNHDA and CDR2 SQIVND (reference sequence). V was shortened by 6 bases and J by 7 bases, with 24 bases between the two germline ends. The protocol was immunoSEQ multiplex PCR, while the TCRdb copy is restricted to in-frame clones and leaves out a portion. This table has about 290,000 clones, approximately 88% appearing once. The V gene is TRBV19, the J gene TRBJ1-2; D is possibly TRBD1 (5 bases). The origin of this receptor is a woman aged 40 to 55 who had recovered from COVID-19. Material: PBMCs or T cells enriched from blood (not recorded which). The CDR3 nucleotides read TGTGCCAGTAGGGACGTGCGGGACCTTCGAGGGTCTGGCTACACCTTC. Translation gives CASRDVRDLRGSGYTF.